This passage covers 6 T cell receptor beta chains from one sample sequenced in a study of vaccination and CD4 T cells after COVID-19. For these receptors, no antigen is known. An Oncomine TCR Beta short-read assay was used to sequence the DNA from cultured CD4+ T cells. TCRdb reprocessed the PCR reads with MiXCR, giving one entry per CDR3 protein. The profile shows approximately 19,000 distinct CDR3 sequences, over 45% of them singletons. Treatment defined: approximately nine-day PBMC culture with coronavirus spike peptide pools or control peptides (ViraFEST assay). The sample consisted of CD4+ T cells from blood, cultured in vitro, taken before SARS-CoV-2 vaccination. The source of these receptors is a human donor who had recovered from COVID-19.

This chain joins TRBV7-3 and TRBJ2-1, with 9 bases fitting TRBD1. After removal of 1 base from V and 8 bases from J, the junction contained 6 bases not matched to a gene. Per the germline V gene, CDR1 is SGHTA and CDR2 is FQGTGA. The CDR3 runs 15 residues. CDR3 region: CASSLMGQGTHEQFF. The DNA for the CDR3 is TGTGCCAGCAGCTTAATGGGACAGGGAACCCATGAGCAGTTCTTC. Full variable domain (outside the CDR3, taken from reference TRBV7-3 and TRBJ2-1): GAGVSQTPSNKVTEKGKYVELRCDPISGHTALYWYRQSLGQGPEFLIYFQGTGAADDSGLPNDRFFAVRPEGSVSTLKIQRTERGDSAVYLCASSLMGQGTHEQFFGPGTRLTVL.

The chain employs TRBV20-1 and TRBJ1-1; TRBD1 agrees at 7 bases. The germline V gene has CDR1 DFQATT and CDR2 SNEGSKA (reference sequence). The CDR3 extends over 14 amino acids. The V gene end was trimmed by 6 bases and the J gene end by 3 bases; junction bases not matched to a gene: 10. The CDR3 region has the DNA TGCAGTGCCCCCGACAGGGCTAAGTACACTGAAGCTTTCTTT. The encoded protein is CSAPDRAKYTEAFF.

This chain links TRBV5-4 with TRBJ1-1, with D perhaps TRBD1 (6 bases). Germline assignment: CDR1 SGHNT and CDR2 YYREEE (reference sequence). The CDR3 has 15 amino acids. The V end lost 4 bases, the J end lost 0 bases, and 13 bases lay between the germline ends. The CDR3, as DNA: TGTGCCAGCAGCCCTGATCAGGGGTTGAACACTGAAGCTTTCTTT. The encoded protein is CASSPDQGLNTEAFF.

In nucleotides, the CDR3 is TGTGCCAGTAGACAGGACAGGGGTCTTAATTCACCCCTCCACTTT. Amino acids: CASRQDRGLNSPLHF. The rearrangement links TRBV19 to TRBJ1-6; TRBD1 aligns across 9 bases. The trim removed 6 bases at V and 6 bases at J, leaving 6 bases unmatched. This CDR3 is built from 15 residues. Germline assignment: CDR1 LNHDA and CDR2 SQIVND (reference sequence).

The J gene is TRBJ2-5, the V gene TRBV20-1, with 7 bases lining up with TRBD1. Germline V CDR1 and CDR2: DFQATT, SNEGSKA (reference sequence). The CDR3 extends over 14 amino acids. The V gene end was trimmed by 0 bases and the J gene end by 2 bases; junction bases not matched to a gene: 3. Here the CDR3 DNA reads TGCAGTGCTAGAGATATGACAGGGCAAGAGACCCAGTACTTC. This codes for CSARDMTGQETQYF.

This rearrangement joins TRBV6-1 to TRBJ1-1; D possibly corresponds to TRBD1 (5 bases). The CDR3 is 15 residues long. V was trimmed by 8 bases and J by 1 base, leaving 17 bases between them. Germline CDR1 is MNHNS and CDR2 is SASEGT. The CDR3 is CASLTPGGKNTEAFF. As DNA, the CDR3 is TGTGCCAGCCTGACCCCGGGGGGAAAGAACACTGAAGCTTTCTTT.